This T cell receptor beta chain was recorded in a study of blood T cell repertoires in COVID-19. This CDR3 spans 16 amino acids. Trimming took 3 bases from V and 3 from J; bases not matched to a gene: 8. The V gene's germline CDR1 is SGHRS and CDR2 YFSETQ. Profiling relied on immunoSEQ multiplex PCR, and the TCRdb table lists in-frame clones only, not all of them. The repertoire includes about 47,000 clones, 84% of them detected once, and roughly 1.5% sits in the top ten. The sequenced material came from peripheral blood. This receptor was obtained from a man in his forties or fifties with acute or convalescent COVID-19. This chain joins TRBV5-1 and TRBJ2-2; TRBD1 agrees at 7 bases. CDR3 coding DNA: TGCGCCAGCAGCTCGACAGGGAGATTGGACACCGGGGAGCTGTTTTTT. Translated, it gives CASSSTGRLDTGELFF.